These T cell receptor beta chains were read from a single sample in a study of early T cells in non-severe SARS-CoV-2 infection. TCRdb passed the 5' RACE reads through MiXCR, listing each CDR3 protein once. Among more than 70,000 distinct CDR3 sequences listed, about 11% were seen once. The input for sequencing was whole blood, taken at baseline. These receptors were taken from an adult who was a healthcare worker with PCR-confirmed SARS-CoV-2 infection or an uninfected control (not recorded which). Each CDR3 is given with its conserved first and last residue. The D gene is left open where the match is weak. Rows may omit the clone size; those that give it use once, few, many or a size class.

j_call | d_call | v_call | clone_size | cdr3_aa | cdr3_nt
TRBJ1-1 | NA | TRBV7-9 | NA | CASSEGMNTEAFF | TGTGCCAGCAGCGAAGGGATGAACACTGAAGCTTTCTTT
TRBJ2-5 | TRBD1 | TRBV29-1 | NA | CSVSGTGGTQYF | TGCAGCGTTTCCGGGACAGGGGGGACCCAGTACTTC
TRBJ1-5 | NA | TRBV3-1 | few | CASSQNSQPQHF | TGTGCCAGCAGCCAGAACAGCCAGCCCCAGCATTTT
TRBJ2-1 | TRBD2 | TRBV6-6 | few | CASSTVANGGAEQFF | TGTGCCAGCAGTACCGTGGCTAACGGGGGGGCAGAGCAGTTCTTC
TRBJ1-1 | NA | TRBV10-3 | NA | CAIASSVNTEAFF | TGTGCCATCGCCTCCTCAGTGAACACTGAAGCTTTCTTT
TRBJ1-2 | NA | TRBV21-1 | NA | CASIGDRIYGYTF | TGTGCCAGCATCGGAGACCGCATCTATGGCTACACCTTC
TRBJ2-2 | TRBD1 | TRBV19 | few | CASPKNFKQGRHTGELFF | TGTGCCAGCCCGAAAAACTTCAAACAGGGGCGACACACCGGGGAGCTGTTTTTT
TRBJ2-3 | NA | TRBV19 | many | CASGYRDAGLRTDTQYF | TGTGCCAGTGGCTACAGGGACGCGGGACTCCGCACAGATACGCAGTATTTT
TRBJ2-2 | TRBD1 | TRBV3-1 | NA | CASSRPGTDYTGELFF | TGTGCCAGCAGCCGGCCCGGGACAGACTACACCGGGGAGCTGTTTTTT
TRBJ2-2 | TRBD1 | TRBV28 | NA | CASSPSQGIITGELFF | TGTGCCAGCAGTCCATCACAGGGGATCATCACCGGGGAGCTGTTTTTT
TRBJ2-2 | TRBD2 | TRBV5-1 | few | CASSWSRTSNTGELFF | TGCGCCAGCAGTTGGTCCAGGACTAGCAACACCGGGGAGCTGTTTTTT
TRBJ2-7 | TRBD1 | TRBV29-1 | many | CSVEDYSLGQGSYEQYF | TGCAGCGTTGAAGATTATTCGCTGGGACAGGGTTCCTACGAGCAGTACTTC
TRBJ1-5 | NA | TRBV6-2/TRBV6-3 | many | CASRLSNQPQHF | TGTGCCAGCAGACTTAGCAATCAGCCCCAGCATTTT
TRBJ1-6 | NA | TRBV27 | NA | CASSLTGAYNSPLHF | TGTGCCAGCAGTTTAACAGGTGCCTATAATTCACCCCTCCACTTT
TRBJ2-3 | TRBD1 | TRBV24-1 | many | CATSEPGTGTDTQYF | TGTGCCACCAGTGAACCCGGGACAGGGACAGATACGCAGTATTTT
TRBJ2-5 | NA | TRBV7-6 | NA | CASSLPPGGETQYF | TGTGCCAGCAGCTTACCCCCCGGGGGAGAGACCCAGTACTTC
TRBJ2-7 | NA | TRBV11-2 | NA | CASSFLRVSSYEQYF | TGTGCCAGCAGCTTCCTCAGGGTAAGCTCCTACGAGCAGTACTTC
TRBJ2-1 | NA | TRBV10-3 | NA | CAIKGGVNEQFF | TGTGCCATCAAGGGCGGAGTCAATGAGCAGTTCTTC
TRBJ2-1 | NA | TRBV6-2/TRBV6-3 | many | CASSLGRPTYNEQFF | TGTGCCAGCAGTTTGGGACGGCCAACCTACAATGAGCAGTTCTTC
TRBJ2-1 | NA | TRBV20-1 | NA | CSALAGAGSYNEQFF | TGCAGTGCTCTCGCGGGCGCGGGCTCCTACAATGAGCAGTTCTTC
TRBJ1-5 | NA | TRBV28 | many | CASSLYSNQPQHF | TGTGCCAGCAGTTTATACTCCAATCAGCCCCAGCATTTT
TRBJ2-3 | NA | TRBV11-2 | few | CASSSWRTITARDTQYF | TGTGCCAGCAGCTCCTGGAGGACTATTACAGCTCGAGATACGCAGTATTTT
TRBJ2-2 | NA | TRBV29-1 | NA | CSAQKGNTGELFF | TGCAGCGCTCAGAAAGGGAACACCGGGGAGCTGTTTTTT